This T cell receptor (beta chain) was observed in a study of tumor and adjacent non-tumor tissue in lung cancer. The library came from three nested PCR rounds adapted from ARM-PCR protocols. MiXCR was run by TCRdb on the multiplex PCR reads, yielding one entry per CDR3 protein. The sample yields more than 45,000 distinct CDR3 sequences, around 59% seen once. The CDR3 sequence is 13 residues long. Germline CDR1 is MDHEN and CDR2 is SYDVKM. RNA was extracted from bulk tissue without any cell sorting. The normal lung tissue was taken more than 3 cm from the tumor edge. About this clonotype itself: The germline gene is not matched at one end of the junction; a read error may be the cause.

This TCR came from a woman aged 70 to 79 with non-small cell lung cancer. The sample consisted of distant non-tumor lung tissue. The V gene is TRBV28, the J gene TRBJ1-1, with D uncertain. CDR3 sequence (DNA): TGTGCCAGCGGAACCTCAGGTGACACTAAAGCTTTCTTT. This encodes CASGTSGDTKAFF.